This T cell receptor beta chain was sequenced in a study of OX40 agonist ivuxolimab in advanced cancers. Repertoires were generated with immunoSEQ multiplex PCR, while TCRdb's copy carries only in-frame clones and drops some. The data show about 79,000 clones, approximately 85% seen once. Germline V gene data show CDR1 as MNHEY and CDR2 as SVGAGI. The CDR3 runs 14 residues. The V end lost 6 bases, the J end lost 1 base, and 12 bases lay between the germline ends. This TCR came from an adult with an advanced solid tumor such as melanoma, head and neck, liver or kidney cancer. The starting material was CD4+ or CD8+ T cells sorted from blood, obtained in a trial of the OX40 agonist ivuxolimab. The chain has TRBV6-5 and TRBJ1-2, with D maybe TRBD1 (5 bases). Written as DNA, the CDR3 is TGTGCCAGCAGCCGACAGCCACTTAACTATGGCTACACCTTC. Protein sequence: CASSRQPLNYGYTF.